These 18 T cell receptor beta chains were sequenced from one sample in a study of monozygotic twins with inflammatory bowel disease. TCRdb reprocessed the 5' RACE reads, with one entry per CDR3 protein and no DNA. There are around 400,000 distinct CDR3 sequences in the sample, with under 3% held by the top ten. The sequencing sample was made of blood. The receptors derive from a human donor with ulcerative colitis or Crohn's disease, or a healthy co-twin of an affected twin (not recorded which).

The rearrangement uses TRBV18 and TRBJ1-5; the TCRdb D gene call, TRBD1, has no DNA to confirm it. Germline lookup yields CDR1 KGHSH and CDR2 LQKENI. This CDR3 is 15 amino acids long. The CDR3 reads CASSPTTGINQPQHF. Using reference TRBV18 and TRBJ1-5 for the parts outside the CDR3, the full variable domain is NAGVMQNPRHLVRRRGQEARLRCSPMKGHSHVYWYRQLPEEGLKFMVYLQKENIIDESGMPKERFSAEFPKEGPSILRIQQVVRGDSAAYFCASSPTTGINQPQHFGDGTRLSIL.

The CDR3 protein is CASTRDLKETQYF. The chain carries TRBV6-5 and TRBJ2-5; TCRdb's D gene call, TRBD2, goes unchecked for lack of DNA. Germline values: CDR1 MNHEY, CDR2 SVGAGI. The CDR3 runs 13 residues.

The CDR3 loop reads CASSFRSRGQGSYEQYF. The genes are TRBV7-2 and TRBJ2-7; TCRdb selects TRBD1, and the lack of DNA leaves this call unchecked. This CDR3 comprises 17 residues. CDR1 is SGHTA and CDR2 is FQGNSA in the germline V gene. The full variable domain, in which reference TRBV7-2 and TRBJ2-7 provide the parts outside the CDR3, is GAGVSQSPSNKVTEKGKDVELRCDPISGHTALYWYRQSLGQGLEFLIYFQGNSAPDKSGLPSDRFSAERTGGSVSTLTIQRTQQEDSAVYLCASSFRSRGQGSYEQYFGPGTRLTVT.

The chain uses TRBV6-2 or TRBV6-3 and TRBJ1-1; no DNA is available, so the TRBD1 call from TCRdb remains unchecked. CDR3 length equals 17 residues. Germline CDR1 is MNHEY and CDR2 is SVGEGT. CDR3 in amino acids: CASNPGQGAMTNTEAFF.

V and J are TRBV20-1 and TRBJ2-3; without DNA, the TCRdb call of TRBD1 cannot be checked. Looked up from germline, CDR1 is DFQATT and CDR2 is SNEGSKA (reference sequence). CDR3 length: 15 residues. The CDR3 here is CSAYQRGASTDTQYF.

The CDR3 is CASSAQAGSSYEQYF. The chain joins TRBV7-2 to TRBJ2-7. The CDR3 is 15 amino acids. Germline V gene sequence: CDR1 SGHTA, CDR2 FQGNSA.

The chain combines TRBV3-1 with TRBJ2-1; the D call from TCRdb, TRBD1, cannot be confirmed without DNA. Germline CDR1 LGHDT, CDR2 YNNKEL (reference sequence). The CDR3 loop spans 15 amino acids. CDR3 residues: CASSLGTGQLNEQFF.

This chain joins TRBV4-3 and TRBJ2-2; TCRdb gives TRBD2 as the D gene, but with no DNA this cannot be confirmed. This CDR3 region has 14 residues. Germline V gene sequence: CDR1 LGHNA, CDR2 YSLEER. CDR3 amino acids: CASSGEGATGELFF.

The chain recombines TRBV5-1 with TRBJ1-5. This CDR3 region has 14 residues. Germline V gene lookup returns CDR1 SGHRS and CDR2 YFSETQ. The chain's CDR3 is CASSLDGNNQPQHF.

The V gene is TRBV5-1, the J gene TRBJ1-2. Germline V gives CDR1 SGHRS, CDR2 YFSETQ. The CDR3 covers 15 residues. The chain's CDR3 is CASSPMAGHGYGYTF.

V and J are TRBV19 and TRBJ2-2; TCRdb names TRBD1, which stays unverified in the absence of DNA. The V gene's germline CDR1 is LNHDA and CDR2 SQIVND (reference sequence). The CDR3 spans 17 residues. This CDR3 is CASSTPPLGVSTGELFF.

The genes are TRBV3-1 and TRBJ1-1. CDR3 length: 13 amino acids. The germline V gene encodes CDR1 LGHDT and CDR2 YNNKEL (reference sequence). The chain's CDR3 is CASSQVMSTEAFF.

V is TRBV7-2 and J is TRBJ1-1; the D gene TCRdb calls, TRBD1, cannot be checked with no DNA. The CDR3 has 14 residues. Germline assignment: CDR1 SGHTA and CDR2 FQGNSA. CDR3 protein: CASSLENRRGEAFF.

V and J are TRBV29-1 and TRBJ2-7; TCRdb's D call, TRBD1, is unchecked because there is no DNA. Germline V gene data show CDR1 as SQVTM and CDR2 as ANQGSEA. This CDR3 is built from 13 residues. CDR3 protein: CSVEDRGLYEQYF.

This chain uses TRBV20-1 with TRBJ2-3; the D gene TCRdb calls, TRBD1, cannot be checked with no DNA. CDR3 length: 14 amino acids. Germline lookup yields CDR1 DFQATT and CDR2 SNEGSKA (reference sequence). CDR3 sequence: CSASAPAGTDTQYF.

The rearrangement uses TRBV27 and TRBJ2-1; TCRdb's assignment of TRBD2 cannot be checked, as there is no DNA. The CDR3 has 18 residues. Germline V gene data show CDR1 as MNHEY and CDR2 as SMNVEV (reference sequence). CDR3 loop: CASSPGVLAGREGNEQFF.

The chain is built from TRBV15 and TRBJ1-4. From germline, CDR1 is LNHNV and CDR2 YYDKDF (reference sequence). The CDR3 loop spans 15 amino acids. CDR3 region: CATSRDGVGVEKLFF.

The V and J genes are TRBV16 and TRBJ2-3; TCRdb calls TRBD2, which cannot be checked without DNA. CDR1 is KGHSY, CDR2 FQNENV, per germline. The CDR3 loop spans 13 amino acids. The CDR3 is CASSPATSGGPGF. Based on the CDR3 plus reference TRBV16 and TRBJ2-3, the full variable domain is GEEVAQTPKHLVRGEGQKAKLYCAPIKGHSYVFWYQQVLKNEFKFLISFQNENVFDETGMPKERFSAKCLPNSPCSLEIQATKLEDSAVYFCASSPATSGGPGFGPGTRLTVL.